Given below is one T cell receptor beta chain in context. This record comes from a study of blood T cell repertoires in COVID-19. Study overall: Sites across the United States, Italy and Spain contributed samples from acute and convalescent COVID-19. The analysed material was cDNA or gDNA that came from T cells, B-cell-depleted T cells, or PBMCs.

Study processing details: Estimation of nucleated cell counts was performed using reference gene primer amplification. Data came from immunoSEQ multiplex PCR; TCRdb stores just in-frame clones and leaves some out. From that table come the V and J calls and clone size; the DNA was used to work out D and trimming. The data show more than 35,000 clones, 90% to 95% seen once. Germline V gives CDR1 SGHNT, CDR2 YYREEE (reference sequence). The CDR3 loop spans 14 amino acids. V lost 1 base and J 6 bases, leaving 10 bases between the germline ends. Sequenced material: peripheral blood. The sequence was collected from a woman aged 25-40 years in a cohort sampled during active COVID-19. The chain employs TRBV5-4 and TRBJ2-2; D is undetermined. This chain's CDR3 is CASSLTKASGELFF. CDR3 bases: TGTGCCAGCAGCTTGACTAAGGCGTCCGGGGAGCTGTTTTTT.